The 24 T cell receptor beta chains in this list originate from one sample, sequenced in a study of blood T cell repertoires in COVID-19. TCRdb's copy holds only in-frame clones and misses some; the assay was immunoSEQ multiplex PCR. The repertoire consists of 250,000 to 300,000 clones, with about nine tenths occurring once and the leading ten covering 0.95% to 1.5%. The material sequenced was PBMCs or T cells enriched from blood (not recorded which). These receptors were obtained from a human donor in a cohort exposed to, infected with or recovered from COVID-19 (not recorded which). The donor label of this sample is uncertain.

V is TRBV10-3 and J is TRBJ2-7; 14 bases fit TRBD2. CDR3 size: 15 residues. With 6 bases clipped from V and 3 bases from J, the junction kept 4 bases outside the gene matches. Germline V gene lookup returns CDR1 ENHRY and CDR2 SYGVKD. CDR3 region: CAIRGTSGGNYEQYF. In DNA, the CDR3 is TGTGCCATCAGGGGGACTAGCGGGGGTAACTACGAGCAGTACTTC.

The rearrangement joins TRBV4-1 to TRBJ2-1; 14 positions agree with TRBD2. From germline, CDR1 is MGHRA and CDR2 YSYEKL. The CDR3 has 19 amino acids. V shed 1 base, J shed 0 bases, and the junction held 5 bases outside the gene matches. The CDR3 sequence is CASSQVGLAGESSYNEQFF. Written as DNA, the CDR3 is TGCGCCAGCAGCCAAGTGGGACTAGCGGGGGAAAGCTCCTACAATGAGCAGTTCTTC.

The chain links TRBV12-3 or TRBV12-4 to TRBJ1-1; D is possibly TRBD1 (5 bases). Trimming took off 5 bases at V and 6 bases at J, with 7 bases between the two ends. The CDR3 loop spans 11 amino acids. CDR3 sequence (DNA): TGTGCCAGCAGTCCGACAGCTGAAGCTTTCTTT. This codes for CASSPTAEAFF.

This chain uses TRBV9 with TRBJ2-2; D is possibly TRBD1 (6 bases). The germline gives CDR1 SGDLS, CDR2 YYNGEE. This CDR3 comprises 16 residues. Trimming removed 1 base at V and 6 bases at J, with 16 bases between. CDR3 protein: CASSVFPYRVPGELFF. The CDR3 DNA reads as TGTGCCAGCAGCGTATTCCCCTACAGGGTCCCCGGGGAGCTGTTTTTT.

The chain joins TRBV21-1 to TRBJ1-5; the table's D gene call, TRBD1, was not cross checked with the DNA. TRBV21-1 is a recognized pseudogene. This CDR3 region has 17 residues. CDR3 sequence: CASSSSKYRGSNQPQHF. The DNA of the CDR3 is TGTGCCAGCAGCTCCAGCAAATACAGGGGGAGCAATCAGCCCCAGCATTTT.

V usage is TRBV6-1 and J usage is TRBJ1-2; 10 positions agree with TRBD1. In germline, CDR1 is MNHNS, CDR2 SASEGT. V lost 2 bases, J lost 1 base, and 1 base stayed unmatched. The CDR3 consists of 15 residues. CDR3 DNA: TGTGCCAGCAGTGAAAGGGACAGGGGTAACTATGGCTACACCTTC. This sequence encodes CASSERDRGNYGYTF.

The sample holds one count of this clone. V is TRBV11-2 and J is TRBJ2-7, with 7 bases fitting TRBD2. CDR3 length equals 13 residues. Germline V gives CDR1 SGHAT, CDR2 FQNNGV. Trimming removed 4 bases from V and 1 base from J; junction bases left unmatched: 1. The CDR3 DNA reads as TGTGCCAGCAGCTGGGGGGGATCCTACGAGCAGTACTTC. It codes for CASSWGGSYEQYF. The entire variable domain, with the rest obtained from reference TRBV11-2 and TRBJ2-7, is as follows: EAGVAQSPRYKIIEKRQSVAFWCNPISGHATLYWYQQILGQGPKLLIQFQNNGVVDDSQLPKDRFSAERLKGVDSTLKIQPAKLEDSAVYLCASSWGGSYEQYFGPGTRLTVT.

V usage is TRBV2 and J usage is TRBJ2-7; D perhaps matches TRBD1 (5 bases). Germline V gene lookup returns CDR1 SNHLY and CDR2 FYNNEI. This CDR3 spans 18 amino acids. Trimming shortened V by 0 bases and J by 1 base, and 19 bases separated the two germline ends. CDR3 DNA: TGTGCCAGCAGTGAAGCCCCGAACCAGGGCCTAATATCCTACGAGCAGTACTTC. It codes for CASSEAPNQGLISYEQYF.

Here the CDR3 DNA reads TGTGCCTGGAGTGGGGGAGGGGGTCCGAACACTGAAGCTTTCTTT. As protein: CAWSGGGGPNTEAFF. The chain has TRBV30 and TRBJ1-1; a weak D match, TRBD1 (6 bases). Trimming pared 1 base from V and 1 base from J, leaving 13 bases between. The CDR3 is made up of 15 amino acids. Germline V CDR1 and CDR2: GTSNPN, SVGIG (reference sequence).

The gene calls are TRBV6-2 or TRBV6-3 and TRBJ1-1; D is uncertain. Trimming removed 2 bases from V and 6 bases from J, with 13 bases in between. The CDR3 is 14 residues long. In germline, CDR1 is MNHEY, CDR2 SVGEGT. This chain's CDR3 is CASSYEVAGSEAFF. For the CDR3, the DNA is TGTGCCAGCAGTTACGAGGTAGCGGGATCTGAAGCTTTCTTT.

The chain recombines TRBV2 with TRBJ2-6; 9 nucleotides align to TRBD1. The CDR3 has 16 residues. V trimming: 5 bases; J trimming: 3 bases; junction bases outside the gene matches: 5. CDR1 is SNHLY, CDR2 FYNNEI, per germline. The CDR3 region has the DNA TGTGCCAGCAGTCAACAGGGGGCGGGTGGGGCCAACGTCCTGACTTTC. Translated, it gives CASSQQGAGGANVLTF.

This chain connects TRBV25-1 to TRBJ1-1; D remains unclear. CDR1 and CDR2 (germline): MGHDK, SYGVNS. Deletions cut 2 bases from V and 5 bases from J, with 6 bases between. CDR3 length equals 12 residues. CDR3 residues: CASSEPGTEAFF. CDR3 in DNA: TGTGCCAGCAGTGAACCCGGTACTGAAGCTTTCTTT.

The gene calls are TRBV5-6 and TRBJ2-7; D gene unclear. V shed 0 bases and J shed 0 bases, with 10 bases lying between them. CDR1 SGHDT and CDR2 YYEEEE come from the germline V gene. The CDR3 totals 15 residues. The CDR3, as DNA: TGTGCCAGCAGCTTGGGCACTACCAACTCCTACGAGCAGTACTTC. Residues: CASSLGTTNSYEQYF.

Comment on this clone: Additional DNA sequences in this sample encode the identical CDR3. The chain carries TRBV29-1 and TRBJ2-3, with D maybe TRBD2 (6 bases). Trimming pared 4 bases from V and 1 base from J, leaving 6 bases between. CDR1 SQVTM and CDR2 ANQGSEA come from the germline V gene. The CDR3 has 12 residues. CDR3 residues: CSVGGGTDTQYF. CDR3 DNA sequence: TGCAGCGTTGGCGGGGGCACAGATACGCAGTATTTT.

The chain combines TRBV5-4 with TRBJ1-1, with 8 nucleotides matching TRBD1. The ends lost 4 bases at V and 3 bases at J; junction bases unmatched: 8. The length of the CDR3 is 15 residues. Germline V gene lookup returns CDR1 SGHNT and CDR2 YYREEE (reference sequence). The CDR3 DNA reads TGTGCCAGCAGCATAGGGGACAGGAAATACACTGAAGCTTTCTTT. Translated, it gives CASSIGDRKYTEAFF.

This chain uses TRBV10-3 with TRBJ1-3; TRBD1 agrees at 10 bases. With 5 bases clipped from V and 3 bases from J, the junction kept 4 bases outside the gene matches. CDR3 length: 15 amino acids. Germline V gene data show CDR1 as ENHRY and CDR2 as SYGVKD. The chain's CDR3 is CAISLGTGDGNTIYF. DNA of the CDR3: TGTGCCATCAGTTTAGGGACAGGGGATGGAAACACCATATATTTT.

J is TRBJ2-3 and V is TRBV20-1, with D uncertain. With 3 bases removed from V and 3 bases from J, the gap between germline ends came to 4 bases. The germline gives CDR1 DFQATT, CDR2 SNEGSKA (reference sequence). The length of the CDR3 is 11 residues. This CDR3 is CSASSTDTQYF. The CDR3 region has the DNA TGCAGTGCTAGTTCTACAGATACGCAGTATTTT.

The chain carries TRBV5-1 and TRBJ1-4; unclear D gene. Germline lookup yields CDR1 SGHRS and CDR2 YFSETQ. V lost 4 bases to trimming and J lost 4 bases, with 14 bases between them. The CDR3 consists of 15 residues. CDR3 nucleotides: TGCGCCAGCAGCCCCCAAGCGGGTCTTAATGAAAAACTGTTTTTT. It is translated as CASSPQAGLNEKLFF. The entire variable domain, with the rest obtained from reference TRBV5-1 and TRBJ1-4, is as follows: KAGVTQTPRYLIKTRGQQVTLSCSPISGHRSVSWYQQTPGQGLQFLFEYFSETQRNKGNFPGRFSGRQFSNSRSEMNVSTLELGDSALYLCASSPQAGLNEKLFFGSGTQLSVL.

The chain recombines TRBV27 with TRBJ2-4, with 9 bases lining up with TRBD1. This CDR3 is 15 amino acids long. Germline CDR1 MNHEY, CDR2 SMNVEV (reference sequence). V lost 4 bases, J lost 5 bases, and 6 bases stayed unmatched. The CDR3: CASSSNRGPQNIQYF. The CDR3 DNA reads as TGTGCCAGCAGTTCCAACAGGGGGCCGCAAAACATTCAGTACTTC.

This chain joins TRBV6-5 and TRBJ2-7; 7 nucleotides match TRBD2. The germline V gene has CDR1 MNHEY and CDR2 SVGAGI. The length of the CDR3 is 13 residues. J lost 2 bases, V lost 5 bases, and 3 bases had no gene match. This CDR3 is CASSPRGAYEQYF. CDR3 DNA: TGTGCCAGCAGTCCTCGGGGGGCCTACGAGCAGTACTTC.

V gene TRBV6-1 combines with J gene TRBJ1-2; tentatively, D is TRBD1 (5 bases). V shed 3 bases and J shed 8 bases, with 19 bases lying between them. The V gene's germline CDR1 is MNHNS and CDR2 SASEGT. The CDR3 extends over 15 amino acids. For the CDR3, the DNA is TGTGCCAGCAGTGATCAATGGGGGGACTATTTCGGCTACACCTTC. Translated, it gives CASSDQWGDYFGYTF.

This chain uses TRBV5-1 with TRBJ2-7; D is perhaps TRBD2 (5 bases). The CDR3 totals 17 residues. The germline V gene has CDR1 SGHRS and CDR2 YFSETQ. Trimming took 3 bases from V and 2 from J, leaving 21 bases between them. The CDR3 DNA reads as TGCGCCAGCAGCTGGGAGCCCCTAGAACCCAATACCTACGAGCAGTACTTC. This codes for CASSWEPLEPNTYEQYF.

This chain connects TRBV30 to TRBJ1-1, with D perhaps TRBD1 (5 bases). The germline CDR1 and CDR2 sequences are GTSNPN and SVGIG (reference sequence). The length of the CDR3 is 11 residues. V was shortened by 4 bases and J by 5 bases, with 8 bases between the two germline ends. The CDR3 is CAWTGITEAFF. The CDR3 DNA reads TGTGCCTGGACAGGGATAACTGAAGCTTTCTTT.

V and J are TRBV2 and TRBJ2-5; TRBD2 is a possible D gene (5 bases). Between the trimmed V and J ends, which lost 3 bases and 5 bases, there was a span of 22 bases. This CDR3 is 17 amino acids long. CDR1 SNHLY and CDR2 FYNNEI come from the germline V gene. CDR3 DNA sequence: TGTGCCAGCAGTGATATCTCGGAGGCACAGTCGACGGAGACCCAGTACTTC. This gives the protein CASSDISEAQSTETQYF.